This T cell receptor (beta chain) was recorded in a study of blood T cell repertoires in COVID-19. On the study more broadly: In each case, the material was cDNA or gDNA derived from T cells, B-cell-depleted T cells, or PBMCs.

V was cut by 0 bases and J by 1 base, with 8 bases left in between. Germline-derived CDR1 and CDR2 are LNHNV and YYDKDF (reference sequence). CDR3 length equals 15 residues. Authors' analysis steps: Using reference gene primer amplification, nucleated cell counts were estimated. Here immunoSEQ multiplex PCR was the method, and the copy in TCRdb shows in-frame clones only, minus some. V, J and clone size are taken as reported in that table, and D and trimming were inferred from the DNA itself. This table holds about 200,000 clones, 75% to 90% found once. Enrolled through a virtual design, the participants were between 18 and 89 years of age and came from 24 US areas.

The rearrangement uses TRBV15 and TRBJ2-3, with D tentatively TRBD1 (5 bases). The specimen sequenced was PBMCs or T cells enriched from blood (not recorded which). This TCR came from a woman aged 25 to 45 who had been exposed to COVID-19. The DNA for the CDR3 is TGTGCCACCAGCAGAGAGGGCAGGGGCACAGATACGCAGTATTTT. Residues: CATSREGRGTDTQYF.